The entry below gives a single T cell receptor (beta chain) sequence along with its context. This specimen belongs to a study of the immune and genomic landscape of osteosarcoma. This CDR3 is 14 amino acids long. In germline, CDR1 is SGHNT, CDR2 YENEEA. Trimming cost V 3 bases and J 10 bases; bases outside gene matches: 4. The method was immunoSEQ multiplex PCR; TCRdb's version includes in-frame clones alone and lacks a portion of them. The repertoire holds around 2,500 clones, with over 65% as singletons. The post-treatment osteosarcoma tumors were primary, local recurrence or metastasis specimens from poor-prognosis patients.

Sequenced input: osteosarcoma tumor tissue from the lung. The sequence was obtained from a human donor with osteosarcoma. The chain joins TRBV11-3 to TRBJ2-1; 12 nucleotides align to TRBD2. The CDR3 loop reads CASSLKLAGGEQFF. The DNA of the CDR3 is TGTGCCAGCAGCTTGAAACTAGCGGGAGGAGAGCAGTTCTTC.